The rows below give T cell receptor beta chains drawn from one sample of a study of regulatory dendritic cells for organ transplantation. TCRdb's copy holds only in-frame clones and misses some; the assay was immunoSEQ multiplex PCR. This table holds 20,000 to 25,000 clones, around two thirds found once. The specimen was memory CD4+ T cells from blood. The source is a human donor in good health. Each CDR3 is given with its conserved first and last residue.

CDR3 length: 15; J gene: TRBJ1-1; V gene: TRBV2; CDR3 protein: CASIVQGAMNTEAFF
CDR3 length: 15; J gene: TRBJ1-2; V gene: TRBV5-6; CDR3 protein: CASSFPPGSQRGYTF
CDR3 length: 15; J gene: TRBJ1-2; V gene: TRBV19; CDR3 protein: CASSIIGFGNYGYTF
CDR3 length: 14; J gene: TRBJ2-7; V gene: TRBV7-9; CDR3 protein: CASREGGSSYEQYF
CDR3 length: 15; J gene: TRBJ2-7; V gene: TRBV5-1; CDR3 protein: CASSPYGSPSAKQYF
CDR3 length: 16; J gene: TRBJ2-2; V gene: TRBV12-2; CDR3 protein: CASRLDSQGAAGELFF
CDR3 length: 15; J gene: TRBJ2-2; V gene: TRBV5-4; CDR3 protein: CASSLGQGYTGELFF
CDR3 length: 15; J gene: TRBJ1-2; V gene: TRBV6-1; CDR3 protein: CASSGPGTGNYGYTF
CDR3 length: 14; J gene: TRBJ1-4; V gene: TRBV6-5; CDR3 protein: CASREDRGNEKLFF
CDR3 length: 15; J gene: TRBJ2-7; V gene: TRBV6-4; CDR3 protein: CASSLTGPFSYEQYF